The 3 T cell receptor beta chains in this list originate from one sample, sequenced in a study of T-cell reconstitution after alpha-beta-depleted transplantation in children listed by TCRdb under 2016. To prepare the library, PCR was applied. Instrument on record: Illumina HiSeq 2500. To normalize quantification of the TCRbeta repertoire, the TCR libraries were built with molecular barcoding that relied on unique molecular identifiers. The public reads were reanalyzed by TCRdb: fastp trimming at Q25, MiXCR alignment, in-frame beta chains only. CDR3 protein duplicates are merged, each entry listing the most common genes and DNA. The sample has about 500,000 distinct CDR3 sequences on record, approximately 32% of them singletons. The ten largest clones capture 2.4% of the sample. The sequences come from PBMCs from the stem cell graft donor, collected from the stem cell graft. The receptors come from a human donor who donated a stem cell graft to a child with aplastic anemia.

The CDR3 bases are TGTGCCAGCAGTTTACGGCCACTAGCGGGAGTTTCCTACAATGAGCAGTTCTTC. Residues: CASSLRPLAGVSYNEQFF. The rearrangement links TRBV12-3 or TRBV12-4 to TRBJ2-1, with 11 bases aligning to TRBD2. The CDR3 has 18 amino acids. J was trimmed by 1 base and V by 2 bases; bases with no gene match: 7.

The rearrangement uses TRBV12-5 and TRBJ2-1; D remains unclear. V dropped 5 bases and J dropped 12 bases, with 17 bases sitting between them. There are 13 residues in the CDR3. Germline CDR1 and CDR2: LGHNT and FRNRAP. CDR3 DNA sequence: TGTGCTAGTGGTCTTGCATCCGTCGCCTGGCAGTTCTTC. This codes for CASGLASVAWQFF. Full variable domain (remainder filled in from reference TRBV12-5 and TRBJ2-1): DARVTQTPRHKVTEMGQEVTMRCQPILGHNTVFWYRQTMMQGLELLAYFRNRAPLDDSGMPKDRFSAEMPDATLATLKIQPSEPRDSAVYFCASGLASVAWQFFGPGTRLTVL.

This clonotype came up a few times. This chain links TRBV29-1 with TRBJ1-1, with D possibly matching TRBD1 (6 bases). V lost 6 bases and J 3 bases, leaving 11 bases between the germline ends. Per germline, CDR1 SQVTM and CDR2 ANQGSEA. The CDR3 has 12 residues. CDR3 protein: CSVGRGDTEAFF. The CDR3 DNA sequence: TGCAGCGTGGGCAGGGGAGACACTGAAGCTTTCTTT.